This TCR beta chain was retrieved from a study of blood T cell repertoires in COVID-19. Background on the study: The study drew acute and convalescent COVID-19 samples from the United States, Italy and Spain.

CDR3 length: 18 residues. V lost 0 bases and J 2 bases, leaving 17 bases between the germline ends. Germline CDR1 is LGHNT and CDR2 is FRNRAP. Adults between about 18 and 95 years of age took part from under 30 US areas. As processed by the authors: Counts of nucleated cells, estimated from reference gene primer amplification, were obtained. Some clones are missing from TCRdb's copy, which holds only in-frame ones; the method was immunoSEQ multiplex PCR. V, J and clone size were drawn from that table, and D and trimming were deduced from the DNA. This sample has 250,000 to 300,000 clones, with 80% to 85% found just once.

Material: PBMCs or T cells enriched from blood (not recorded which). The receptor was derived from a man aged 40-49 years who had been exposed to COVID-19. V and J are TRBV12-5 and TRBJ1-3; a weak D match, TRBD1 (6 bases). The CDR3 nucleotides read TGTGCTAGTGGTTTGGTACTGGGGGCCCAATCTCCTGGAAACACCATATATTTT. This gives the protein CASGLVLGAQSPGNTIYF.